The entry below describes one T cell receptor beta chain. The record originates from a study of shared clonotypes between healthy human individuals. The table came from immunoSEQ multiplex PCR; TCRdb's copy has only in-frame clones and leaves some out. The sample includes hundreds of thousands of clones, roughly 70% seen only once; the top ten take 1.5% to 2%. CDR3 length: 19 residues. The V and J ends lost 4 bases and 3 bases respectively, with 28 bases between them. Germline assignment: CDR1 SGHAT and CDR2 FQNNGV. Sample: memory CD4+ T cells sorted from blood. The subset denotes: CD45RA-negative fraction. V gene TRBV11-2 combines with J gene TRBJ2-7, with TRBD1 as a possible D gene (6 bases). The receptor's source is a woman in her 30s in good health. CDR3 sequence reads: CASSSTRGSRGNRSYEQYF. The CDR3 DNA follows: TGTGCCAGCAGCTCTACTAGAGGAAGTAGGGGGAATCGGAGCTACGAGCAGTACTTC.